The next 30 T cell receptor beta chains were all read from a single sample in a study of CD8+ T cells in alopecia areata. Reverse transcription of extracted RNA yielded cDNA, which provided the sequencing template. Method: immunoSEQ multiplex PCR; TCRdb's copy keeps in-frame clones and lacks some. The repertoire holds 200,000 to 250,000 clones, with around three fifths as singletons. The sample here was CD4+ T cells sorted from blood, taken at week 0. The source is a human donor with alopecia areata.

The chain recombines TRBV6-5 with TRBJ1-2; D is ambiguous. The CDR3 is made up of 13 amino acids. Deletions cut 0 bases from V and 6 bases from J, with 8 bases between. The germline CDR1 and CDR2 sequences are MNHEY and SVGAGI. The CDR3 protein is CASSYSPDDGYTF. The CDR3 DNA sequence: TGTGCCAGCAGTTACTCCCCAGACGATGGCTACACCTTC.

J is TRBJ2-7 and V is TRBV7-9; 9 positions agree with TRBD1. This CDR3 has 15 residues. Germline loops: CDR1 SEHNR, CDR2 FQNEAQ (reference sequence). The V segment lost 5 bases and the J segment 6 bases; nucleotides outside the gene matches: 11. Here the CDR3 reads CASSEQGALAGEQYF. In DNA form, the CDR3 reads TGTGCCAGCAGCGAACAGGGGGCCTTAGCTGGCGAGCAGTACTTC.

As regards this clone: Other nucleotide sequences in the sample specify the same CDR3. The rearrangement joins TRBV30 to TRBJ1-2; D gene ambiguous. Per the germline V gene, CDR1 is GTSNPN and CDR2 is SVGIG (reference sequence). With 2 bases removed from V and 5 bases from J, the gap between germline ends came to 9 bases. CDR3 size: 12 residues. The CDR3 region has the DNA TGTGCCTGGAGTCCCGACTCGTATGGCTACACCTTC. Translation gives CAWSPDSYGYTF.

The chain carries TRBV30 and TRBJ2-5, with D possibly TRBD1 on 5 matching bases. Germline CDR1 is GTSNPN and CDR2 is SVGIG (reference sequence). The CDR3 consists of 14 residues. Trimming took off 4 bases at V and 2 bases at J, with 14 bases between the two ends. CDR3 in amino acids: CAWNFGQRQETQYF. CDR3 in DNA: TGTGCCTGGAACTTCGGACAAAGGCAAGAGACCCAGTACTTC.

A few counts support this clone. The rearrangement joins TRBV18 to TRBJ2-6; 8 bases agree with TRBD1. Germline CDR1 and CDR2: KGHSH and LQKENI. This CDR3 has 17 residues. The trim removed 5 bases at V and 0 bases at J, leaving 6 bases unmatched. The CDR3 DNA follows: TGTGCCAGCTCATCACAGGGGGGACACTCTGGGGCCAACGTCCTGACTTTC. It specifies CASSSQGGHSGANVLTF.

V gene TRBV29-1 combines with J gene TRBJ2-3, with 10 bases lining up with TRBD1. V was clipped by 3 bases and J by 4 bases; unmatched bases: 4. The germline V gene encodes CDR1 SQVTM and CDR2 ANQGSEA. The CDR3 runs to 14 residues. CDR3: CSVDPGTGADTQYF. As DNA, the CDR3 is TGCAGCGTTGATCCCGGGACAGGGGCAGATACGCAGTATTTT.

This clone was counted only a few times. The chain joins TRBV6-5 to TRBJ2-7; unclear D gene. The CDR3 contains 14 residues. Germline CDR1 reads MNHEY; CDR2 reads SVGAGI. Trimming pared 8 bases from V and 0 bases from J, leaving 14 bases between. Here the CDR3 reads CASQREQTSYEQYF. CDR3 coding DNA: TGTGCCAGCCAACGCGAGCAGACCTCCTACGAGCAGTACTTC.

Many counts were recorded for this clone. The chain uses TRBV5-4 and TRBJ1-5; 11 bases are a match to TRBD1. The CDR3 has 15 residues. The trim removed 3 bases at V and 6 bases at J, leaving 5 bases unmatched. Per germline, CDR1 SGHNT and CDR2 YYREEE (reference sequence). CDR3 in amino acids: CASSWTGGFGQPQHF. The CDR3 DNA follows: TGTGCCAGCAGCTGGACAGGGGGCTTCGGTCAGCCCCAGCATTTT. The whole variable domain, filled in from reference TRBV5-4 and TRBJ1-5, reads ETGVTQSPTHLIKTRGQQVTLRCSSQSGHNTVSWYQQALGQGPQFIFQYYREEENGRGNFPPRFSGLQFPNYSSELNVNALELDDSALYLCASSWTGGFGQPQHFGDGTRLSIL.

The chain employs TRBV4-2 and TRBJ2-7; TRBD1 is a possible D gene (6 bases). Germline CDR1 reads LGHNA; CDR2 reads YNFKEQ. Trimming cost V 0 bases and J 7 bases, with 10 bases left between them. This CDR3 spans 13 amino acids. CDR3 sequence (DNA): TGTGCCAGCAGCCAAGATCTAGGGACAGAGCAGTACTTC. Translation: CASSQDLGTEQYF.

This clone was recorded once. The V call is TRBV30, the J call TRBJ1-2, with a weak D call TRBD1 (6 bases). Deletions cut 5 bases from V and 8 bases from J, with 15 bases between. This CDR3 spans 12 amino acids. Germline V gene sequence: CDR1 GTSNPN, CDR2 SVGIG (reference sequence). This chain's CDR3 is CAWYPQGAGYTF. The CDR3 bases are TGTGCCTGGTACCCACAGGGTGCGGGCTACACCTTC.

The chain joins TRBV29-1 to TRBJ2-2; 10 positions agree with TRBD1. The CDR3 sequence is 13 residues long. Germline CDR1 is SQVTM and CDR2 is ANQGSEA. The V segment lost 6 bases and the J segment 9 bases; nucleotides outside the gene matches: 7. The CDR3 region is CSVGQGGTRELFF. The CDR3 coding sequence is TGCAGCGTAGGACAGGGGGGTACCCGGGAGCTGTTTTTT.

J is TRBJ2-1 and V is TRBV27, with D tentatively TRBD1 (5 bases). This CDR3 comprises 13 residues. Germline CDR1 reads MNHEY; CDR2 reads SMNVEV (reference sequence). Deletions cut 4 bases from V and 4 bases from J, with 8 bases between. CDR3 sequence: CASSSQVYNEQFF. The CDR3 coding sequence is TGTGCCAGCAGTTCACAGGTATACAATGAGCAGTTCTTC.

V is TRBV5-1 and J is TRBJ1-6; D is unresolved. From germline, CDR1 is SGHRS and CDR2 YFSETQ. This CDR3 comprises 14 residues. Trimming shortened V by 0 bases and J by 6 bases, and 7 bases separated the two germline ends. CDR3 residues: CASSLGRSNSPLHF. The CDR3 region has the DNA TGCGCCAGCAGCTTGGGAAGATCTAATTCACCCCTCCACTTT.

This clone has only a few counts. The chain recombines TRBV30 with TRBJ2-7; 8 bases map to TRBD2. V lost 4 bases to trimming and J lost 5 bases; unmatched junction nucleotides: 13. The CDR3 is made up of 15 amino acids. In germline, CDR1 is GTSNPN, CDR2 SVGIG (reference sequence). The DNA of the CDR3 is TGTGCCTGGACCCAGCGGGGGCAGGGATATCACGAGCAGTACTTC. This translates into CAWTQRGQGYHEQYF.

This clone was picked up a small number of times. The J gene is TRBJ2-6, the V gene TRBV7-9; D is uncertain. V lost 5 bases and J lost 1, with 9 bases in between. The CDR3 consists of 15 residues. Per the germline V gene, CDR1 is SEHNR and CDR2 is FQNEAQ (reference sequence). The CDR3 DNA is TGTGCCAGCAGCCCAAGACAATCTGGGGCCAACGTCCTGACTTTC. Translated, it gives CASSPRQSGANVLTF.

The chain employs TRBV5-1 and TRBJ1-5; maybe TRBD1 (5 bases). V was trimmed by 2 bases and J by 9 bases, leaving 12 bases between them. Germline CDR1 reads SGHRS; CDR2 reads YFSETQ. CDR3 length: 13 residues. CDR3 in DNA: TGCGCCAGCAGCTTACAGGAAGATGGGCCCCAGCATTTT. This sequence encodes CASSLQEDGPQHF.

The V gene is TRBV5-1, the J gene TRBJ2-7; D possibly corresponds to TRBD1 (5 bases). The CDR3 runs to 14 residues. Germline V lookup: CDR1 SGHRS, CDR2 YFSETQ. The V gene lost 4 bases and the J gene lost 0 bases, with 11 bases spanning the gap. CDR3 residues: CASSEQTDSYEQYF. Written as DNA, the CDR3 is TGCGCCAGCAGCGAGCAGACAGACTCCTACGAGCAGTACTTC.

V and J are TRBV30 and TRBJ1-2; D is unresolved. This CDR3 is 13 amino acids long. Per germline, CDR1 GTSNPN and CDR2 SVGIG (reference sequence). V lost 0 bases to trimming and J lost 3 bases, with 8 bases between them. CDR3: CAWSVLLDYGYTF. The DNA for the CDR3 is TGTGCCTGGAGTGTACTCTTGGACTATGGCTACACCTTC.

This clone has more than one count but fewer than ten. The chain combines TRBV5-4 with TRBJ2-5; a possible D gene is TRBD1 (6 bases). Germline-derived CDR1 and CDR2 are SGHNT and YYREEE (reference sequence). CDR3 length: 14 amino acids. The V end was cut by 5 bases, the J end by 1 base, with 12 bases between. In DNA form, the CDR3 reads TGTGCCAGCAGTCCGAAGGACAGCCAAGAGACCCAGTACTTC. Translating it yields CASSPKDSQETQYF. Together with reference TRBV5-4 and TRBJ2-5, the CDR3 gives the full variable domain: ETGVTQSPTHLIKTRGQQVTLRCSSQSGHNTVSWYQQALGQGPQFIFQYYREEENGRGNFPPRFSGLQFPNYSSELNVNALELDDSALYLCASSPKDSQETQYFGPGTRLLVL.

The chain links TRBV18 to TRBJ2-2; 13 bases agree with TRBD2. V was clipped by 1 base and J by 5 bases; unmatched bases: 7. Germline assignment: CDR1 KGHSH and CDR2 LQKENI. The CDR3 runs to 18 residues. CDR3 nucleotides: TGTGCCAGCTCACCACGTGGACCGACTAGCGGGGGGACCGGGGAGCTGTTTTTT. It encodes CASSPRGPTSGGTGELFF.

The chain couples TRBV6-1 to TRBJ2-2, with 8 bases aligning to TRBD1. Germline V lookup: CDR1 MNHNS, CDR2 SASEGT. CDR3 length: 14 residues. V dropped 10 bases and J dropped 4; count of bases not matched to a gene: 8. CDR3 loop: CAMGGQGRTGELFF. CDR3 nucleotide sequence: TGTGCCATGGGAGGACAGGGCCGCACCGGGGAGCTGTTTTTT.

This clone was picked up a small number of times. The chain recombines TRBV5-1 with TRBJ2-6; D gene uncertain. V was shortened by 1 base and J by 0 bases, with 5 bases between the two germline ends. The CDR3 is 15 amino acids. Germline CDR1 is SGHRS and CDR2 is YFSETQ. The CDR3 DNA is TGCGCCAGCAGCTTGTTCCACTCTGGGGCCAACGTCCTGACTTTC. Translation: CASSLFHSGANVLTF.

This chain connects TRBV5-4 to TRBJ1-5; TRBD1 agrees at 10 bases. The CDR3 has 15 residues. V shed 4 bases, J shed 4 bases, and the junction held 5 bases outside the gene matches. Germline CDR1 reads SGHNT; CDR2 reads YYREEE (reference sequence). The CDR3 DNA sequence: TGTGCCAGCAGCCCGGACAGGGGGAGGAATCAGCCCCAGCATTTT. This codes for CASSPDRGRNQPQHF.

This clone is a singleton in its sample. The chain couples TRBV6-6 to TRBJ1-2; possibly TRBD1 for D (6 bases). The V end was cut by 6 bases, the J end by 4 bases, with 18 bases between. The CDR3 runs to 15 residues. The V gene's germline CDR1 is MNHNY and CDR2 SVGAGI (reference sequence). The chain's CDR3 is CASSSNRVTGYGYTF. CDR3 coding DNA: TGTGCCAGCAGCTCTAACAGGGTGACGGGCTATGGCTACACCTTC.

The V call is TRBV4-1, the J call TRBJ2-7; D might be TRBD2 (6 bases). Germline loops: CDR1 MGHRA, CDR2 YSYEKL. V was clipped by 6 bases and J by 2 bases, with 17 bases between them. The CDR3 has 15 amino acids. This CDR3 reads CASSQTDSGAYEQYF. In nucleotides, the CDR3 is TGCGCCAGCAGTCAGACTGATAGCGGAGCCTACGAGCAGTACTTC.

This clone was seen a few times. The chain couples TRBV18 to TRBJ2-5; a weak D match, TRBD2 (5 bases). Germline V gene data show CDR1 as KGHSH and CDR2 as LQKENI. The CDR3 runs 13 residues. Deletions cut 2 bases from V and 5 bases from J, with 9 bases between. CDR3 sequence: CASSPGSVETQYF. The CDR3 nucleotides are TGTGCCAGCTCACCAGGTAGCGTGGAGACCCAGTACTTC. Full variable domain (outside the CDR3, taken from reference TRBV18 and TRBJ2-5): NAGVMQNPRHLVRRRGQEARLRCSPMKGHSHVYWYRQLPEEGLKFMVYLQKENIIDESGMPKERFSAEFPKEGPSILRIQQVVRGDSAAYFCASSPGSVETQYFGPGTRLLVL.

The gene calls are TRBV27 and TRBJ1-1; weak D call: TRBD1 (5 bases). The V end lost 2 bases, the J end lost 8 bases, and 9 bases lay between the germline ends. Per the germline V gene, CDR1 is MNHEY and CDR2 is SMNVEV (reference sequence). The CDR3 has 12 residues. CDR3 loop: CASSLNWGEAFF. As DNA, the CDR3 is TGTGCCAGCAGTTTAAACTGGGGGGAAGCTTTCTTT.

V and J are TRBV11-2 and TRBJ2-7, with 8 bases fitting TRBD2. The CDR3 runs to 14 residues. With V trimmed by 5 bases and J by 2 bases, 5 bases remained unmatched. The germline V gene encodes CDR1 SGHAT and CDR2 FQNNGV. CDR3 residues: CASSPTSGPYEQYF. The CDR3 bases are TGTGCCAGCAGCCCAACTAGCGGTCCCTACGAGCAGTACTTC.

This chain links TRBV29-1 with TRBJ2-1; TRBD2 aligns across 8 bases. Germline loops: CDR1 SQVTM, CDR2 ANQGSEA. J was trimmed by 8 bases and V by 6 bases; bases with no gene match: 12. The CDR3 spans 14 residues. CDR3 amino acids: CSVPGTSLLDEQFF. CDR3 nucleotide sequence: TGCAGCGTGCCCGGGACTAGTTTGTTGGATGAGCAGTTCTTC.

The DNA of the CDR3 is TGTGCCAGCAGTTACTCGTCAGGACTAGCGGGAGATACGCAGTATTTT. Residues: CASSYSSGLAGDTQYF. This rearrangement joins TRBV6-5 to TRBJ2-3; TRBD2 matches 11 bases. The germline V gene encodes CDR1 MNHEY and CDR2 SVGAGI. V trimming: 0 bases; J trimming: 5 bases; junction bases outside the gene matches: 4. The CDR3 totals 16 residues.